Below, 17 T cell receptor beta chains from the same sample are listed, as sequenced in a study of sequential checkpoint blockade in melanoma. The table came from immunoSEQ multiplex PCR; TCRdb's copy has only in-frame clones and leaves some out. The sample contains under 8,500 clones, 78% of which appear only once. Treatment here: randomized to nivolumab then ipilimumab (arm A) or the reverse (arm B). The material was CD8+ T cells sorted from blood (inferred from file names), obtained from a patient given nivolumab and ipilimumab in sequence. Source of these receptors: a human donor with melanoma.

V and J are TRBV7-9 and TRBJ1-1; D is ambiguous. The germline V gene encodes CDR1 SEHNR and CDR2 FQNEAQ (reference sequence). V lost 5 bases and J 1 base, leaving 17 bases between the germline ends. The CDR3 is 16 residues long. CDR3 protein: CASSLLFRQENTEAFF. In DNA, the CDR3 is TGTGCCAGCAGCCTTCTCTTCCGGCAGGAGAACACTGAAGCTTTCTTT.

This chain links TRBV15 with TRBJ1-5, with D hard to call. Deletions cut 1 base from V and 0 bases from J, with 7 bases between. The germline V gene has CDR1 LNHNV and CDR2 YYDKDF (reference sequence). There are 15 residues in the CDR3. CDR3 nucleotides: TGTGCCACCAGCAGAGCGGACTATAGCAATCAGCCCCAGCATTTT. Protein sequence: CATSRADYSNQPQHF.

The V call is TRBV19, the J call TRBJ2-7; no clear D gene. The CDR3 is 13 residues long. The ends were cut back, 2 bases at V and 2 bases at J, with 7 bases in the middle. Per the germline V gene, CDR1 is LNHDA and CDR2 is SQIVND (reference sequence). In DNA, the CDR3 is TGTGCCAGTAGTATAACCATAGCCTACGAGCAGTACTTC. Its translation is CASSITIAYEQYF.

The chain is built from TRBV19 and TRBJ2-7, with 7 bases aligning to TRBD1. Per the germline V gene, CDR1 is LNHDA and CDR2 is SQIVND (reference sequence). There are 14 residues in the CDR3. V lost 7 bases and J lost 2; bases outside the gene matches: 8. The CDR3 DNA is TGTGCCAGTAAAGGCACAGGGGTTCCCTACGAGCAGTACTTC. Residues: CASKGTGVPYEQYF.

This rearrangement joins TRBV5-5 to TRBJ1-1; 10 bases match TRBD1. The CDR3 length is 19 residues. V lost 0 bases, J lost 0 bases, and 11 bases stayed unmatched. Germline V CDR1 and CDR2: SGHKS, YYEKEE (reference sequence). The CDR3, as DNA: TGTGCCAGCAGCTTGGTAGTGGGGACAGGGGTTTCGATGAACACTGAAGCTTTCTTT. Translated, it gives CASSLVVGTGVSMNTEAFF.

This clone was detected once. The chain links TRBV27 to TRBJ2-5, with D hard to call. This CDR3 region has 14 residues. Trimming took off 3 bases at V and 1 base at J, with 9 bases between the two ends. Germline loops: CDR1 MNHEY, CDR2 SMNVEV (reference sequence). DNA of the CDR3: TGTGCCAGCAGTTTCGGAGTTTCCCAAGAGACCCAGTACTTC. Amino acids: CASSFGVSQETQYF.

J is TRBJ2-7 and V is TRBV5-5; 9 bases are a match to TRBD2. CDR3 length: 18 residues. The trim removed 3 bases at V and 3 bases at J, leaving 16 bases unmatched. CDR1 is SGHKS and CDR2 is YYEKEE in the germline V gene (reference sequence). DNA of the CDR3: TGTGCCAGCAGCTATTTAGCGGGAGCGGGAGATGGGAGCTACGAGCAGTACTTC. Translating gives CASSYLAGAGDGSYEQYF.

The V and J genes are TRBV6-1 and TRBJ2-2; weak D call: TRBD1 (5 bases). The V gene lost 3 bases and the J gene lost 3 bases, with 11 bases spanning the gap. CDR3 length: 15 amino acids. The germline CDR1 and CDR2 sequences are MNHNS and SASEGT. The CDR3 DNA is TGTGCCAGCAGTGATGGGGCGTGGGACACCGGGGAGCTGTTTTTT. Translated, it gives CASSDGAWDTGELFF.

This chain joins TRBV29-1 and TRBJ1-1, with TRBD1 identical over 8 bases. This CDR3 contains 12 residues. The J segment lost 1 base and the V segment lost 6 bases, leaving 1 base of the junction unmatched. The V gene's germline CDR1 is SQVTM and CDR2 ANQGSEA. Here the CDR3 DNA reads TGCAGCGTGGACAGGGAGAACACTGAAGCTTTCTTT. Translation: CSVDRENTEAFF. Based on the CDR3 plus reference TRBV29-1 and TRBJ1-1, the full variable domain is SAVISQKPSRDICQRGTSLTIQCQVDSQVTMMFWYRQQPGQSLTLIATANQGSEATYESGFVIDKFPISRPNLTFSTLTVSNMSPEDSSIYLCSVDRENTEAFFGQGTRLTVV.

This clone was counted a single time. V is TRBV27 and J is TRBJ2-2, with 10 positions matching TRBD2. Germline V gives CDR1 MNHEY, CDR2 SMNVEV (reference sequence). This CDR3 region has 16 residues. Unmatched junction bases numbered 4, after V lost 4 bases and J lost 2 bases. CDR3 loop: CASSSRLAGNTGELFF. In nucleotides, the CDR3 is TGTGCCAGCAGTTCCAGACTAGCGGGCAACACCGGGGAGCTGTTTTTT.

The chain joins TRBV7-9 to TRBJ2-5; maybe TRBD2 (7 bases). CDR3 length equals 17 residues. The ends were cut back, 4 bases at V and 5 bases at J, with 23 bases in the middle. Germline CDR1 is SEHNR and CDR2 is FQNEAQ (reference sequence). The CDR3 DNA reads TGTGCCAGCAGCTCCTTAGGGGAGGGGGGTGCTTCGGAGACCCAGTACTTC. It translates to CASSSLGEGGASETQYF.

The V gene is TRBV7-9, the J gene TRBJ2-7; D may be TRBD2 (5 bases). The CDR3 contains 13 residues. Germline assignment: CDR1 SEHNR and CDR2 FQNEAQ (reference sequence). Trimming stripped 0 bases from V and 2 bases from J, with 5 bases between. CDR3 amino acids: CASSLAGTYEQYF. Here the CDR3 DNA reads TGTGCCAGCAGCTTAGCCGGGACCTACGAGCAGTACTTC. The complete variable domain, with remaining parts taken from reference TRBV7-9 and TRBJ2-7, reads DTGVSQNPRHKITKRGQNVTFRCDPISEHNRLYWYRQTLGQGPEFLTYFQNEAQLEKSRLLSDRFSAERPKGSFSTLEIQRTEQGDSAMYLCASSLAGTYEQYFGPGTRLTVT.

The V and J genes are TRBV28 and TRBJ2-5, with 7 bases identical to TRBD1. The germline V gene encodes CDR1 MDHEN and CDR2 SYDVKM. The CDR3 is 15 residues long. V gave up 4 bases and J gave up 7 bases; unmatched junction bases: 12. The CDR3 loop reads CASSSTGSERVTQYF. CDR3 DNA sequence: TGTGCCAGCAGTTCGACAGGGAGCGAACGGGTGACCCAGTACTTC.

The chain has TRBV28 and TRBJ1-1; D is perhaps TRBD1 (6 bases). CDR1 is MDHEN, CDR2 SYDVKM, per germline. V was clipped by 3 bases and J by 3 bases, with 8 bases between them. The CDR3 totals 13 residues. Here the CDR3 reads CASSFNRDTEAFF. Here the CDR3 DNA reads TGTGCCAGCAGTTTCAACAGGGACACTGAAGCTTTCTTT.

V and J are TRBV2 and TRBJ2-7; TRBD1 aligns across 9 bases. The CDR3 covers 15 residues. V lost 7 bases and J lost 2; bases outside the gene matches: 9. Germline CDR1 is SNHLY and CDR2 is FYNNEI. CDR3 nucleotides: TGTGCCAGCACCCTACCGGGACAGGGCCCCTACGAGCAGTACTTC. Translated: CASTLPGQGPYEQYF.

V is TRBV9 and J is TRBJ2-1; 8 bases agree with TRBD1. CDR3 length: 17 amino acids. Germline CDR1 SGDLS, CDR2 YYNGEE. Losses at the gene ends were 3 bases for V and 1 base for J; bases not matched to a gene: 9. The CDR3 coding sequence is TGTGCCAGCAGCGCGATGGGACAGGCCTCATCCTACAATGAGCAGTTCTTC. This translates into CASSAMGQASSYNEQFF.

This rearrangement joins TRBV9 to TRBJ2-7; a weak D match, TRBD1 (5 bases). CDR1 and CDR2 from the germline V gene are SGDLS and YYNGEE. The V gene lost 4 bases and the J gene lost 0 bases, with 8 bases spanning the gap. The CDR3 extends over 13 amino acids. This CDR3 is CASSLGASYEQYF. The CDR3 region has the DNA TGTGCCAGCAGCCTAGGGGCCTCCTACGAGCAGTACTTC. Full variable domain (missing parts from reference TRBV9 and TRBJ2-7): DSGVTQTPKHLITATGQRVTLRCSPRSGDLSVYWYQQSLDQGLQFLIQYYNGEERAKGNILERFSAQQFPDLHSELNLSSLELGDSALYFCASSLGASYEQYFGPGTRLTVT.